A single sample gave rise to the 11 T cell receptor beta chains below, sequenced in a study of T cell responses to AZD1222 COVID-19 vaccine. Method: immunoSEQ multiplex PCR; TCRdb's copy keeps in-frame clones and lacks some. The table includes approximately 77,000 clones, about 92% detected once. This specimen consisted of peripheral blood, obtained 28 days after the second AZD1222 dose. These receptors were taken from an adult who received the AZD1222 COVID-19 vaccine.

V gene TRBV5-6 combines with J gene TRBJ2-2, with 11 nucleotides matching TRBD2. This CDR3 is built from 17 residues. V lost 4 bases to trimming and J lost 7 bases; unmatched junction nucleotides: 12. Germline CDR1 is SGHDT and CDR2 is YYEEEE. The CDR3 spells CASSPVGSGRAGGELFF. CDR3 DNA sequence: TGTGCCAGCAGCCCGGTGGGTAGCGGGAGGGCCGGCGGGGAGCTGTTTTTT.

CDR3 coding DNA: TGTGCCAGCAGCCCCCCCTCAGGGCCCCAGCATTTT. This gives the protein CASSPPSGPQHF. The chain combines TRBV7-9 with TRBJ1-5, with D unresolved. The CDR3 totals 12 residues. V was clipped by 5 bases and J by 9 bases, with 11 bases between them. CDR1 and CDR2 from the germline V gene are SEHNR and FQNEAQ (reference sequence).

CDR3 loop: CASSQGWGGGKETQYF. CDR3 bases: TGCGCCAGCAGCCAAGGTTGGGGCGGGGGGAAAGAGACCCAGTACTTC. The V and J genes are TRBV4-1 and TRBJ2-5; 8 bases are shared with TRBD2. The trim removed 1 base at V and 3 bases at J, leaving 7 bases unmatched. The CDR3 is 16 residues long. CDR1 MGHRA and CDR2 YSYEKL come from the germline V gene.

The CDR3 reads CASSPGSGNTIYF. The DNA for the CDR3 is TGTGCCAGCTCACCAGGGTCTGGAAACACCATATATTTT. J is TRBJ1-3 and V is TRBV18, with unresolved D. Trimming stripped 2 bases from V and 1 base from J, with 3 bases between. The CDR3 has 13 residues. Germline V gene sequence: CDR1 KGHSH, CDR2 LQKENI.

This clone occurred once. This chain links TRBV28 with TRBJ1-2; D gene unclear. CDR1 and CDR2 (germline): MDHEN, SYDVKM. Trimming shortened V by 6 bases and J by 4 bases, and 18 bases separated the two germline ends. The CDR3 is 15 residues long. CDR3 sequence reads: CASRTLTLISYGYTF. The CDR3 DNA follows: TGTGCCAGCAGAACATTGACCCTTATTTCCTATGGCTACACCTTC.

V usage is TRBV10-1 and J usage is TRBJ1-1, with TRBD1 matching 9 bases. J was trimmed by 4 bases and V by 4 bases; bases with no gene match: 7. Per the germline V gene, CDR1 is WNHNN and CDR2 is SYGVQD (reference sequence). This CDR3 has 15 residues. The CDR3 here is CASSARQGGRTEAFF. CDR3 bases: TGCGCCAGCAGTGCCAGACAGGGGGGCCGCACTGAAGCTTTCTTT.

As concerns this clone: A junction boundary mismatches the germline segment, possibly from a read error. The V gene is TRBV6-6, the J gene TRBJ1-3; TRBD1 is a possible D gene (5 bases). Germline V lookup: CDR1 MNHNY, CDR2 SVGAGI (reference sequence). This CDR3 has 11 residues. Here the CDR3 DNA reads TGTGCCAGCAGTTACGGGGCCGAGTCGCAATTT. This codes for CASSYGAESQF.

The V gene is TRBV9, the J gene TRBJ2-1; no clear D gene. The CDR3 covers 13 residues. Trimming took off 4 bases at V and 4 bases at J, with 9 bases between the two ends. The germline CDR1 and CDR2 sequences are SGDLS and YYNGEE. The CDR3 here is CASSPFDYNEQFF. As DNA, the CDR3 is TGTGCCAGCAGCCCCTTCGATTACAATGAGCAGTTCTTC. The full variable domain, completed using reference TRBV9 and TRBJ2-1, is DSGVTQTPKHLITATGQRVTLRCSPRSGDLSVYWYQQSLDQGLQFLIQYYNGEERAKGNILERFSAQQFPDLHSELNLSSLELGDSALYFCASSPFDYNEQFFGPGTRLTVL.

V and J are TRBV5-4 and TRBJ2-1; no definite D call. V was cut by 4 bases and J by 3 bases, with 14 bases left in between. Germline CDR1 reads SGHNT; CDR2 reads YYREEE (reference sequence). The CDR3 has 15 amino acids. In DNA form, the CDR3 reads TGTGCCAGCAGCGGCCGAACGGGTCTCTACAATGAGCAGTTCTTC. This codes for CASSGRTGLYNEQFF.

The chain uses TRBV7-2 and TRBJ1-4; D is unresolved. This CDR3 has 14 residues. V was cut by 7 bases and J by 6 bases, with 15 bases left in between. Per germline, CDR1 SGHTA and CDR2 FQGNSA. The CDR3 here is CASTLTHGDEKLFF. For the CDR3, the DNA is TGTGCCAGCACCCTGACTCATGGTGATGAAAAACTGTTTTTT.

This clone was picked up one time. V is TRBV11-3 and J is TRBJ1-1; D gene ambiguous. Germline CDR1 reads SGHNT; CDR2 reads YENEEA. The CDR3 is 12 residues long. Deletions cut 2 bases from V and 8 bases from J, with 9 bases between. CDR3 coding DNA: TGTGCCAGCAGCTTATGGGAGGGAGAAGCTTTCTTT. This encodes CASSLWEGEAFF. Together with reference TRBV11-3 and TRBJ1-1, the CDR3 gives the full variable domain: EAGVVQSPRYKIIEKKQPVAFWCNPISGHNTLYWYLQNLGQGPELLIRYENEEAVDDSQLPKDRFSAERLKGVDSTLKIQPAELGDSAVYLCASSLWEGEAFFGQGTRLTVV.